The rows below give T cell receptor beta chains drawn from one sample of a study of blood T cell repertoires in COVID-19. Some clones are missing from TCRdb's copy, which holds only in-frame ones; the method was immunoSEQ multiplex PCR. Of some 200,000 clones in the sample, 70% to 85% are singletons; the top ten hold 4% to 6.5%. The sample comprised PBMCs or T cells enriched from blood (not recorded which). The receptors shown here come from a woman between 55 and 75 years old with acute COVID-19. The CDR3 runs from the conserved cysteine through the conserved F or W. Fields, in order: CDR3 DNA, CDR3 protein, clone size, D gene, J gene, V gene. D genes are given only for firm matches. Part of the rows lack a size; the others show once, few, many or a class for expanded clones.

CDR3 DNA: TGTGCCACCAGTGGACTAGCGGAAAATGAGCAGTTCTTC
CDR3 protein: CATSGLAENEQFF
clone size: few
D gene: TRBD2
J gene: TRBJ2-1
V gene: TRBV24-1

CDR3 DNA: TGTGCCAGCAGTTCCCCGGGATCCAACTATGGCTACACCTTC
CDR3 protein: CASSSPGSNYGYTF
clone size: .
D gene: .
J gene: TRBJ1-2
V gene: TRBV6-5

CDR3 DNA: TGTGCCAGCGTGGGGGGGTCCCAAGAGACCCAGTACTTC
CDR3 protein: CASVGGSQETQYF
clone size: .
D gene: TRBD2
J gene: TRBJ2-5
V gene: TRBV28

CDR3 DNA: TGCAGCGTCCAAGACAGGGATAATTCACCCCTCCACTTT
CDR3 protein: CSVQDRDNSPLHF
clone size: few
D gene: TRBD1
J gene: TRBJ1-6
V gene: TRBV29-1

CDR3 DNA: TGTGCCTGGAGTGTGTTCTACAGGAACACCGGGGAGCTGTTTTTT
CDR3 protein: CAWSVFYRNTGELFF
clone size: once
D gene: .
J gene: TRBJ2-2
V gene: TRBV30

CDR3 DNA: TGTGCCAGCAGCTTGGGACAGGGACACAATGAGCAGTTCTTC
CDR3 protein: CASSLGQGHNEQFF
clone size: .
D gene: TRBD1
J gene: TRBJ2-1
V gene: TRBV7-2

CDR3 DNA: TGTGCCAGCAGCTCTGGACAGCCCAATCAGCCCCAGCATTTT
CDR3 protein: CASSSGQPNQPQHF
clone size: .
D gene: .
J gene: TRBJ1-5
V gene: TRBV5-6

CDR3 DNA: TGTGCCAGCTCCCCCGGGACAGGGGGTTACGGCTACACCTTC
CDR3 protein: CASSPGTGGYGYTF
clone size: .
D gene: TRBD1
J gene: TRBJ1-2
V gene: TRBV18

CDR3 DNA: TGTGCCAGCAGCCCATTGAGTGCTAGCACAGATACGCAGTATTTT
CDR3 protein: CASSPLSASTDTQYF
clone size: .
D gene: .
J gene: TRBJ2-3
V gene: TRBV7-6

CDR3 DNA: TGTGCCAGCAGTTCACTGGGGGGGAGAAACGTTAACTATGGCTACACCTTC
CDR3 protein: CASSSLGGRNVNYGYTF
clone size: .
D gene: .
J gene: TRBJ1-2
V gene: TRBV27

CDR3 DNA: TGTGCCAGCAGCTTAGTAGGGGGATGGGAAAACACTGAAGCTTTCTTT
CDR3 protein: CASSLVGGWENTEAFF
clone size: .
D gene: .
J gene: TRBJ1-1
V gene: TRBV11-2

CDR3 DNA: TGTGCCAGCACTGAGACACGATCCTACAATGAGCAGTTCTTC
CDR3 protein: CASTETRSYNEQFF
clone size: .
D gene: .
J gene: TRBJ2-1
V gene: TRBV2

CDR3 DNA: TGTGCCAGTGGGACTCTCGAACGGGCCCAGCATTTT
CDR3 protein: CASGTLERAQHF
clone size: .
D gene: .
J gene: TRBJ1-5
V gene: TRBV19

CDR3 DNA: TGTGCCACCAGCAGGGGACCTCCGGAGGGGGCTAATTTAATAGCTTTCTTT
CDR3 protein: CATSRGPPEGANLIAFF
clone size: .
D gene: TRBD1
J gene: TRBJ1-1
V gene: TRBV15

CDR3 DNA: TGCGCCAGCAGCCCGGGACTACAAAATCCCAATGAGCAGTTCTTC
CDR3 protein: CASSPGLQNPNEQFF
clone size: .
D gene: TRBD2
J gene: TRBJ2-1
V gene: TRBV5-1

CDR3 DNA: TGTGCCAGCAGTTTATCAATAAGCTGGGAGGTAGCAGATACGCAGTATTTT
CDR3 protein: CASSLSISWEVADTQYF
clone size: .
D gene: .
J gene: TRBJ2-3
V gene: TRBV27

CDR3 DNA: TGTGCCAGCAGCGGGGACACGGGGCCCTACAATGAGCAGTTCTTC
CDR3 protein: CASSGDTGPYNEQFF
clone size: .
D gene: .
J gene: TRBJ2-1
V gene: TRBV9

CDR3 DNA: TGTGCCACCAGTGATCCGGGACTAGGGGTTAATGAGCAGTTCTTC
CDR3 protein: CATSDPGLGVNEQFF
clone size: .
D gene: TRBD2
J gene: TRBJ2-1
V gene: TRBV24-1

CDR3 DNA: TGCGCCAGCAGCCCTCTAGCGGGGGGCTCCTACGAGCAGTACTTC
CDR3 protein: CASSPLAGGSYEQYF
clone size: .
D gene: TRBD2
J gene: TRBJ2-7
V gene: TRBV4-3

CDR3 DNA: TGTGCCAGCAGTCCGAACAGGGGATATCAGCCCCAGCATTTT
CDR3 protein: CASSPNRGYQPQHF
clone size: few
D gene: TRBD1
J gene: TRBJ1-5
V gene: TRBV27

CDR3 DNA: TGTGCCAGCAGCCGTACGGGGGAAGGGACTGAAGCTTTCTTT
CDR3 protein: CASSRTGEGTEAFF
clone size: .
D gene: .
J gene: TRBJ1-1
V gene: TRBV7-8

CDR3 DNA: TGTGCCAGCAGCCCGCAGACAGGGGGCGGTCCTGAAGCTTTCTTT
CDR3 protein: CASSPQTGGGPEAFF
clone size: .
D gene: TRBD1
J gene: TRBJ1-1
V gene: TRBV3-1/TRBV3-2

CDR3 DNA: TGTGCCAGCAGCTTATACAGGGACACAGATACGCAGTATTTT
CDR3 protein: CASSLYRDTDTQYF
clone size: .
D gene: .
J gene: TRBJ2-3
V gene: TRBV7-9

CDR3 DNA: TGTGCCAGCAGCGTAGGGGGCGTAAACACTGAAGCTTTCTTT
CDR3 protein: CASSVGGVNTEAFF
clone size: .
D gene: .
J gene: TRBJ1-1
V gene: TRBV9

CDR3 DNA: TGTGCCAGCAGCAAAGACCGGAGTACCTACTATAGCAATCAGCCCCAGCATTTT
CDR3 protein: CASSKDRSTYYSNQPQHF
clone size: .
D gene: .
J gene: TRBJ1-5
V gene: TRBV21-1

CDR3 DNA: TGCGCCAGCAGCTTACAGGGGGGAAATGAAAAACTGTTTTTT
CDR3 protein: CASSLQGGNEKLFF
clone size: .
D gene: TRBD1
J gene: TRBJ1-4
V gene: TRBV4-3

CDR3 DNA: TGCGCCAGCAGCTTGAAACCGGCTAGCGGGACAGGTACTGAGCAGTTCTTC
CDR3 protein: CASSLKPASGTGTEQFF
clone size: once
D gene: .
J gene: TRBJ2-1
V gene: TRBV5-1

CDR3 DNA: TGTGCCATAAGGGGGAGATCCTACAATGAGCAGTTCTTC
CDR3 protein: CAIRGRSYNEQFF
clone size: .
D gene: .
J gene: TRBJ2-1
V gene: TRBV19

CDR3 DNA: TGTGCCAGCAGTCCGACTCGAATCGGGACTACCTACGAGCAGTACTTC
CDR3 protein: CASSPTRIGTTYEQYF
clone size: few
D gene: TRBD2
J gene: TRBJ2-7
V gene: TRBV28

CDR3 DNA: TGTGCCAGCAGCCAACAGGGTGCTCAGCCCCAGCATTTT
CDR3 protein: CASSQQGAQPQHF
clone size: .
D gene: .
J gene: TRBJ1-5
V gene: TRBV7-6

CDR3 DNA: TGTGCCAGCAGCCAAGATACCGCGGAGAACCACCCCGGGGAGCTGTTTTTT
CDR3 protein: CASSQDTAENHPGELFF
clone size: .
D gene: .
J gene: TRBJ2-2
V gene: TRBV3-1/TRBV3-2

CDR3 DNA: TGCGCCAGCAGCCAAGATGGGCAGGGAGGAGATACGCAGTATTTT
CDR3 protein: CASSQDGQGGDTQYF
clone size: .
D gene: .
J gene: TRBJ2-3
V gene: TRBV4-1

CDR3 DNA: TGTGCCAGTAGTTGGACCCGGGGGGGAGGCTACACCTTC
CDR3 protein: CASSWTRGGGYTF
clone size: .
D gene: .
J gene: TRBJ1-2
V gene: TRBV19